These 5 T cell receptor beta chains share one sample of origin, sequenced in a study of cytomegalovirus exposure and HLA in healthy donors (dated by TCRdb to the late 2010s). Library preparation was by the immunoSEQ multiplex PCR assay. For the multiplex PCR, a mixture combining 60 forward primers for TCR Vbeta segments and 13 reverse primers for TCR Jbeta segments was used. This is the immuneACCESS table as TCRdb keeps it, with only in-frame sequences that have V and J called. A part of the clones is gone; compared with another copy, unresolved V genes explain less than half, and the rest is unexplained. Counted in this sample were under 150,000 clones; 80% of them appeared once. The ten largest clones represent 3% to 4% of the sample. Specimen: PBMCs. All receptors derive from a male donor in good health and CMV-seronegative.

This clone is a singleton in its sample. V is TRBV5-1 and J is TRBJ2-1; 7 nucleotides match TRBD2. The V gene end was trimmed by 0 bases and the J gene end by 4 bases; junction bases not matched to a gene: 4. CDR3 length equals 15 residues. Germline values: CDR1 SGHRS, CDR2 YFSETQ. The CDR3 sequence is CASSLAEGGYNEQFF. CDR3 DNA sequence: TGCGCCAGCAGCTTGGCGGAGGGAGGGTACAATGAGCAGTTCTTC.

This chain connects TRBV19 to TRBJ2-5; 9 bases match TRBD1. The last part of the DNA fits TRBJ2-7 better; the J call may be wrong. This CDR3 is built from 14 residues. CDR1 LNHDA and CDR2 SQIVND come from the germline V gene (reference sequence). CDR3 bases: TGTGCCAGTAGGAACCGGGACAGGGACTCCGAGCAGTACTTC. Its protein is CASRNRDRDSEQYF.

This clone was seen more than once but under ten times. The rearrangement links TRBV6-4 to TRBJ1-2, with 8 bases matching TRBD1. Germline V CDR1 and CDR2: MRHNA, SNTAGT. This CDR3 has 18 amino acids. J was trimmed by 1 base and V by 2 bases; bases with no gene match: 12. DNA for the CDR3: TGTGCCAGCAGTGACACCTTCATCGGGACAGGAGTTAACTATGGCTACACCTTC. Encoded protein: CASSDTFIGTGVNYGYTF.

The rearrangement links TRBV4-1 to TRBJ2-7; a possible D gene is TRBD1 (6 bases). The CDR3 contains 16 residues. V lost 1 base, J lost 4 bases, and 17 bases lay in between. The germline V gene has CDR1 MGHRA and CDR2 YSYEKL. The CDR3 protein is CASSQADGGSLYEQYF. CDR3 bases: TGCGCCAGCAGCCAAGCTGATGGGGGCAGCCTTTACGAGCAGTACTTC.

This rearrangement joins TRBV7-9 to TRBJ2-7, with TRBD1 identical over 10 bases. CDR3 length equals 14 residues. Germline V gives CDR1 SEHNR, CDR2 FQNEAQ (reference sequence). V trimming: 4 bases; J trimming: 4 bases; junction bases outside the gene matches: 4. The CDR3 sequence is CASSSGQGNYEQYF. The CDR3, as DNA: TGTGCCAGCAGCTCGGGACAGGGGAATTACGAGCAGTACTTC.